The sequence of this T cell receptor beta chain was determined in a study of cytomegalovirus exposure and HLA in healthy donors. Study as a whole: A previous analysis identified fewer than 130 million unique TCR beta sequences derived from 180 million or so T cells. Whole-study results and caveats: The Asian-associated ancestry cluster reportedly had fewer N-insertions than the approximately 690-donor mean in a later analysis. A later analysis revealed that TCR association rates differed between HLA loci, peaking at DRB1 and bottoming out at HLA-C.

With respect to this clone: The antigen is not known.

V was clipped by 6 bases and J by 4 bases, with 3 bases between them. Germline lookup yields CDR1 KGHSH and CDR2 LQKENI. The length of the CDR3 is 11 residues. PCR amplification relied on 60 Vbeta primers (plus 13 Jbeta primers). Clones were sequenced by immunoSEQ multiplex PCR, and TCRdb holds only the in-frame ones, with some missing. The sample lists a few hundred thousand clones; 80% to 95% were seen once. The rearrangement links TRBV18 to TRBJ1-4; D remains unclear. Sequenced sample: PBMCs. The sequence came from a girl aged 2 to 9 in good health and CMV-seronegative. DNA for the CDR3: TGTGCCAGCTCCGTTAATGAAAAACTGTTTTTT. Its translation: CASSVNEKLFF.